This TCR beta chain originates from a study of blood T cell repertoires in COVID-19. V gave up 6 bases and J gave up 9 bases; unmatched junction bases: 7. This CDR3 has 12 residues. Original analysis: Estimates of nucleated cell counts were drawn from the amplification of reference gene primers. Clones were sequenced by immunoSEQ multiplex PCR, and TCRdb holds only the in-frame ones, with some missing. V, J and clone size were drawn from that table, and D and trimming were deduced from the DNA. This repertoire shows approximately 28,000 clones, more than 90% found once; its top ten account for 8.4%. This clone was observed a single time.

This rearrangement joins TRBV12-3 or TRBV12-4 to TRBJ1-1; 7 positions agree with TRBD1. The clonotype originates from a man aged 70 or older with active or convalescent COVID-19. Sequencing used peripheral blood. The CDR3 spells CASSPGTEKAFF. CDR3 nucleotide sequence: TGTGCCAGCAGCCCCGGGACAGAGAAAGCTTTCTTT.